The rows below give T cell receptor beta chains drawn from one sample of a study of blood T cells in healthy people across ages. TCRdb re-derived calls from the 5' RACE reads in MiXCR, one entry per CDR3 protein. The data contain about 1.4 million distinct CDR3 sequences, approximately 59% of them singletons. Sequencing was carried out using blood. Every receptor here comes from a man in his late teens or twenties in good health. Both conserved end residues are part of each CDR3. The D gene is left open where the match is weak. Clone size is stated in some rows and not others, as once, few, many or a class when expanded.

j_call,clone_size,d_call,v_call,cdr3_nt,cdr3_aa
TRBJ1-2,few,-,TRBV12-3/TRBV12-4,TGTGCCAGCAGCCAGGGCGGCGCGCTCTATGGCTACACCTTC,CASSQGGALYGYTF
TRBJ2-7,few,TRBD1,TRBV28,TGTGCCAGCAGTTCCAACAGGGGGCTACCCTACGAGCAGTACTTC,CASSSNRGLPYEQYF
TRBJ2-7,-,-,TRBV29-1,TGCAGCGCGCAAGGTGGGGAAGGCAGGTCCTACGAGCAGTACTTC,CSAQGGEGRSYEQYF
TRBJ2-7,few,-,TRBV10-3,TGTGCCATCAGCAGACAGGAATACTACGAGCAGTACTTC,CAISRQEYYEQYF
TRBJ1-5,-,-,TRBV6-2/TRBV6-3,TGTGCCAGCAGTTACGCCGGTCACCACCAGTCCCGGAATCAGCCCCAGCATTTT,CASSYAGHHQSRNQPQHF
TRBJ1-2,-,-,TRBV7-9,TGTGCCAGCAGCCGTGGTCAAGGCTACACCTTC,CASSRGQGYTF
TRBJ2-2,many,TRBD2,TRBV4-2,TGTGCCAGCAGCCAAGAAGCCGGTGCGGGGGGGTTGGCCGGGGAGCTGTTTTTT,CASSQEAGAGGLAGELFF
TRBJ1-4,-,-,TRBV20-1,TGCAGTGCCCTCGCCCCGTTGCAGAATAATGAAAAACTGTTTTTT,CSALAPLQNNEKLFF
TRBJ1-1,-,-,TRBV12-3/TRBV12-4,TGTGCCAGCAGTTTTGCTGGCGGGAGCACTGAAGCTTTCTTT,CASSFAGGSTEAFF
TRBJ2-7,few,-,TRBV27,TGTGCCAGCAGTTTTTCTGTTTACTACGAGCAGTACTTC,CASSFSVYYEQYF
TRBJ2-3,-,TRBD2,TRBV4-1,TGCGCCAGCAGCCAGGCGGGACTAGCAGATACGCAGTATTTT,CASSQAGLADTQYF
TRBJ1-4,-,-,TRBV14,TGTGCCAGCAGCCAATATCGAGCAACTAATGAAAAACTGTTTTTT,CASSQYRATNEKLFF
TRBJ2-7,many,-,TRBV14,TGTGCCAGCAGCCAAGTTCGTTACGAGCAGTACTTC,CASSQVRYEQYF
TRBJ2-7,-,TRBD2,TRBV28,TGTGCCAGCAGTTTCGCTAGCGGGGGGTTCGAGCAGTACTTC,CASSFASGGFEQYF
TRBJ2-7,-,-,TRBV12-3/TRBV12-4,TGTGCCAGCAGCCCAGGGACCGTTAACGGGCAGTACTTC,CASSPGTVNGQYF
TRBJ1-1,-,-,TRBV7-9,TGTGCCAGCAGCTCGGCGGCCGCTGCTGGCACTGAAGCTTTCTTT,CASSSAAAAGTEAFF
TRBJ2-1,-,TRBD1,TRBV5-1,TGCGCCAGCAGCTTTGGACAGGGGGTTGAGCAGTTCTTC,CASSFGQGVEQFF
TRBJ1-1,-,-,TRBV7-2,TGTGCCAGCAGTTCCGGACCCGTTGAAGCTTTCTTT,CASSSGPVEAFF
TRBJ2-5,once,-,TRBV6-6,TGTGCCAGCAGCGACTTGTTGGACATCCAAGAGACCCAGTACTTC,CASSDLLDIQETQYF
TRBJ2-7,-,TRBD2,TRBV7-2,TGTGCCAGCAGCTTAGTGGGGCGGGGGGACGTGCAGTACTTC,CASSLVGRGDVQYF
TRBJ2-7,-,TRBD2,TRBV4-1,TGCGCCAGCAGCCACCCTCGGACTAGCGGGTCCTACAATGAGCAGTACTTC,CASSHPRTSGSYNEQYF
TRBJ1-4,-,-,TRBV7-2,TGTGCCAGCAGGGGGCTAGAGGAAAAACTGTTTTTT,CASRGLEEKLFF
TRBJ2-5,many,-,TRBV20-1,TGCAGTGCTAGAGATCTCGACCGGACACCCCGAAAAGAGACCCAGTACTTC,CSARDLDRTPRKETQYF
TRBJ2-7,-,-,TRBV15,TGTGCCACCGGGAAGCCGGATTCGTACGAGCAGTACTTC,CATGKPDSYEQYF
TRBJ2-2,-,-,TRBV27,TGTGCCAGCAGCGGGACCCCTCGGACCGGGGAGCTGTTTTTT,CASSGTPRTGELFF
TRBJ1-6,-,-,TRBV7-2,TGTGCCAGCAGCTTGAGGGGAGTGGGATCACCCCTCCACTTT,CASSLRGVGSPLHF
TRBJ2-7,-,-,TRBV28,TGTGCCAGCAGTAGATCTGTTACCTACGAGCAGTACTTC,CASSRSVTYEQYF
TRBJ2-1,-,TRBD2,TRBV2,TGTGCCAGCACCCGGGGACTAGCGAACAATGAGCAGTTCTTC,CASTRGLANNEQFF
TRBJ2-5,-,-,TRBV13,TGTGCCAGCAGCCCCCCTAGTGGCGGGCTAGGAGAGACCCAGTACTTC,CASSPPSGGLGETQYF
TRBJ2-6,-,-,TRBV4-2,TGTGCCAGCAGCCCCTCGCCGGGCTCTGGGGCCAACGTCCTGACTTTC,CASSPSPGSGANVLTF
TRBJ2-7,few,-,TRBV28,TGTGCCAGCAGTTATCACCATCCCTACGAGCAGTACTTC,CASSYHHPYEQYF
TRBJ2-3,-,-,TRBV27,TGTGCCAGCAGTTCTAGGACTATTTTCGGCACAGATACGCAGTATTTT,CASSSRTIFGTDTQYF
TRBJ2-7,few,-,TRBV14,TGTGCCAGCAGCCGGGATAGGGACGGAACCTACGAGCAGTACTTC,CASSRDRDGTYEQYF
TRBJ2-4,-,TRBD2,TRBV5-1,TGCGCCAGCAGCCCCGGACTAGCGGGGGACGGAAACATTCAGTACTTC,CASSPGLAGDGNIQYF
TRBJ2-1,-,-,TRBV21-1,TGTGCCAGCAACACAGCGAATGAGCAGTTCTTC,CASNTANEQFF
TRBJ1-2,-,TRBD1,TRBV2,TGTGCCAGCAGTGGAGGCGGACAGGGGTTCGATGGCTACACCTTC,CASSGGGQGFDGYTF
TRBJ1-6,-,TRBD1,TRBV20-1,TGCAGTGCTAGGGCTGGACAGGGGGGCGCACCCCTCCACTTT,CSARAGQGGAPLHF
TRBJ2-2,-,TRBD1,TRBV14,TGTGCCAGCAGCCAAGAAGCGACAGGGGTAACCGGGGAGCTGTTTTTT,CASSQEATGVTGELFF
TRBJ2-1,-,TRBD2,TRBV10-1,TGCGCCAGCGGACTAGCGGGAGGGCCCTACAATGAGCAGTTCTTC,CASGLAGGPYNEQFF
TRBJ1-2,few,TRBD1,TRBV6-5,TGTGCCAGCAGTTACGCGACAGGGGGCGGCGATGGCTACACCTTC,CASSYATGGGDGYTF
TRBJ1-3,-,TRBD1,TRBV12-3/TRBV12-4,TGTGCCAGCAGTGACCCGGGACAGGGGGCTGGAAACACCATATATTTT,CASSDPGQGAGNTIYF
TRBJ2-1,few,-,TRBV21-1,TGTGCCAGCAGTAACAGGGGGCTGGGTGAGCAGTTCTTC,CASSNRGLGEQFF
TRBJ2-7,-,-,TRBV7-9,TGTGCCAGCAGCCCGGGGACCCTTACCGACGAGCAGTACTTC,CASSPGTLTDEQYF
TRBJ2-4,-,-,TRBV6-6,TGTGCCAGCAGTTACTCGGGCGGGGTAGCCAAAAACATTCAGTACTTC,CASSYSGGVAKNIQYF
TRBJ2-1,-,-,TRBV4-1,TGCGCCAGCAGCCGCTTATTACAGGGTGGGGACAATGAGCAGTTCTTC,CASSRLLQGGDNEQFF